Presented here are 26 T cell receptor beta chains from one specimen sequenced in a study of radiotherapy plus CTLA-4 blockade in lung cancer. Some clones are missing from TCRdb's copy, which holds only in-frame ones; the method was immunoSEQ multiplex PCR. This sample has about 93,000 clones, with 85% to 90% found just once. The sample in question was peripheral blood, obtained from a patient treated with radiotherapy plus ipilimumab. Receptors originate from a human donor with non-small cell lung cancer that progressed on radiotherapy plus ipilimumab.

The chain has TRBV28 and TRBJ1-4, with D possibly being TRBD1 (6 bases). This CDR3 region has 14 residues. V lost 3 bases and J 8 bases, leaving 13 bases between the germline ends. Germline assignment: CDR1 MDHEN and CDR2 SYDVKM. The CDR3 bases are TGTGCCAGCAGTTTCAGTGGGCAGGGGGAAAAACTGTTTTTT. Translated: CASSFSGQGEKLFF.

The V and J genes are TRBV5-6 and TRBJ1-1; D might be TRBD1 (6 bases). The CDR3 totals 16 residues. Trimming shortened V by 4 bases and J by 0 bases, and 16 bases separated the two germline ends. Germline assignment: CDR1 SGHDT and CDR2 YYEEEE. The CDR3 nucleotides read TGTGCCAGCAGCCCACGGACAGTCCCGATGAACACTGAAGCTTTCTTT. This translates into CASSPRTVPMNTEAFF.

This clone was detected only a few times. V is TRBV19 and J is TRBJ1-2; the D is unclear. The CDR3 runs to 11 residues. V was cut by 8 bases and J by 5 bases, with 9 bases left in between. Germline CDR1 and CDR2: LNHDA and SQIVND (reference sequence). The CDR3 here is CASGSSYGYTF. DNA of the CDR3: TGTGCCAGTGGTTCAAGTTATGGCTACACCTTC.

The gene calls are TRBV27 and TRBJ1-2, with D tentatively TRBD1 (6 bases). The CDR3 runs to 18 residues. Per germline, CDR1 MNHEY and CDR2 SMNVEV (reference sequence). Between the trimmed V and J ends, which lost 4 bases and 0 bases, there was a span of 21 bases. The CDR3 here is CASSSVDPRDTSNYGYTF. The CDR3 DNA follows: TGTGCCAGCAGTTCCGTCGACCCCCGGGACACATCTAACTATGGCTACACCTTC.

The chain has TRBV7-3 and TRBJ2-5; the D gene is possibly TRBD2 (5 bases). Germline V gene sequence: CDR1 SGHTA, CDR2 FQGTGA. V lost 1 base and J 7 bases, leaving 28 bases between the germline ends. There are 19 residues in the CDR3. The CDR3 spells CASSLMVSVGLLSVRTQYF. In nucleotides, the CDR3 is TGTGCCAGCAGCTTAATGGTGAGTGTCGGACTCCTCTCAGTACGGACCCAGTACTTC.

This clone is medium-sized by share. This rearrangement joins TRBV6-5 to TRBJ2-3; either TRBD1 or TRBD2 may fit D (5 bases each). V lost 8 bases and J lost 3, with 12 bases in between. Germline V gene sequence: CDR1 MNHEY, CDR2 SVGAGI. The CDR3 totals 13 residues. CDR3 sequence reads: CASGDPGTDTQYF. Written as DNA, the CDR3 is TGTGCCAGCGGGGACCCTGGGACAGATACGCAGTATTTT.

The chain joins TRBV14 to TRBJ2-3; possible D gene TRBD2, 5 bases. The V and J ends lost 0 bases and 5 bases respectively, with 12 bases between them. CDR1 is SGHDN, CDR2 FVKESK, per germline. The CDR3 totals 15 residues. The CDR3 region has the DNA TGTGCCAGCAGCCAAGATCGAGCGGTACGAGATACGCAGTATTTT. Its translation is CASSQDRAVRDTQYF.

This sequence joins TRBV5-6 and TRBJ1-2, with D unclear. This CDR3 has 14 residues. V lost 0 bases and J lost 5, with 11 bases in between. Germline V gene lookup returns CDR1 SGHDT and CDR2 YYEEEE. The CDR3 DNA is TGTGCCAGCAGCTTGGGCACAGACGTATATGGCTACACCTTC. Protein sequence: CASSLGTDVYGYTF.

V and J are TRBV11-3 and TRBJ2-7, with D possibly called TRBD1 or TRBD2 (6 bases each). Germline-derived CDR1 and CDR2 are SGHNT and YENEEA. The CDR3 is 15 residues long. The ends were cut back, 4 bases at V and 2 bases at J, with 15 bases in the middle. The CDR3 DNA follows: TGTGCCAGCAGCTGGGGGGTCCAGGGGACCTACGAGCAGTACTTC. It encodes CASSWGVQGTYEQYF.

The chain links TRBV7-8 to TRBJ2-3, with D perhaps given as TRBD1 or TRBD2 (5 bases each). Trimming shortened V by 5 bases and J by 2 bases, and 14 bases separated the two germline ends. Per germline, CDR1 SGHVS and CDR2 FQNEAQ. The CDR3 runs 15 residues. The CDR3 DNA is TGTGCCAGCAGCACGGGACGGCACTACACAGATACGCAGTATTTT. Translated, it gives CASSTGRHYTDTQYF. The variable domain in full, completed from reference TRBV7-8 and TRBJ2-3, reads GAGVSQSPRYKVAKRGQDVALRCDPISGHVSLFWYQQALGQGPEFLTYFQNEAQLDKSGLPSDRFFAERPEGSVSTLKIQRTQQEDSAVYLCASSTGRHYTDTQYFGPGTRLTVL.

The table lists this clone with a count of one. The chain joins TRBV5-1 to TRBJ2-5; 11 positions match TRBD2. The CDR3 extends over 16 amino acids. V gave up 4 bases and J gave up 5 bases; unmatched junction bases: 10. From germline, CDR1 is SGHRS and CDR2 YFSETQ. The CDR3 is CASSLKLAGVLETQYF. The CDR3 DNA reads TGCGCCAGCAGCCTTAAACTAGCGGGAGTCTTGGAGACCCAGTACTTC.

The rearrangement joins TRBV18 to TRBJ2-3, with 12 bases matching TRBD1. Germline CDR1 KGHSH, CDR2 LQKENI. After removal of 2 bases from V and 6 bases from J, the junction contained 6 bases not matched to a gene. The CDR3 totals 16 residues. The CDR3 DNA reads TGTGCCAGCTCACCAACCGGGACAGGGGGCCGGGATACGCAGTATTTT. It yields the protein CASSPTGTGGRDTQYF.

This clone was seen only once. J is TRBJ1-3 and V is TRBV6-5; D not certain. V was trimmed by 6 bases and J by 8 bases, leaving 11 bases between them. Germline-derived CDR1 and CDR2 are MNHEY and SVGAGI. This CDR3 is 12 amino acids long. The CDR3 is CASSQMVYTIYF. The CDR3 bases are TGTGCCAGCAGCCAAATGGTGTACACCATATATTTT.

This clone was seen just once. This rearrangement joins TRBV30 to TRBJ2-3; 9 nucleotides agree with TRBD2. The CDR3 spans 14 residues. V was clipped by 2 bases and J by 2 bases; unmatched bases: 2. The germline CDR1 and CDR2 sequences are GTSNPN and SVGIG (reference sequence). In nucleotides, the CDR3 is TGTGCCTGGAGTAAGCGGGGGGCCACAGATACGCAGTATTTT. This encodes CAWSKRGATDTQYF.

The CDR3 coding sequence is TGTGCCAGCGCACAAACTAGCAGGGAGACCCAGTACTTC. Protein: CASAQTSRETQYF. This sequence joins TRBV14 and TRBJ2-5, with a possible D match to TRBD2 (6 bases). Germline V gives CDR1 SGHDN, CDR2 FVKESK. V lost 8 bases to trimming and J lost 5 bases, with 15 bases between them. The CDR3 runs 13 residues.

The V and J genes are TRBV5-1 and TRBJ2-3; tentatively, D is TRBD2 (6 bases). This CDR3 contains 15 residues. V was shortened by 4 bases and J by 1 base, with 13 bases between the two germline ends. Germline V gives CDR1 SGHRS, CDR2 YFSETQ. The CDR3 reads CASSPEASGTDTQYF. In DNA form, the CDR3 reads TGCGCCAGCAGCCCGGAGGCTAGCGGCACAGATACGCAGTATTTT. Complete variable domain (other parts from reference TRBV5-1 and TRBJ2-3): KAGVTQTPRYLIKTRGQQVTLSCSPISGHRSVSWYQQTPGQGLQFLFEYFSETQRNKGNFPGRFSGRQFSNSRSEMNVSTLELGDSALYLCASSPEASGTDTQYFGPGTRLTVL.

The chain links TRBV15 to TRBJ2-7; 10 bases agree with TRBD2. The CDR3 is made up of 16 amino acids. The junction had 6 bases not matched to a gene; V was cut back by 0 bases and J by 4 bases. Germline values: CDR1 LNHNV, CDR2 YYDKDF (reference sequence). This CDR3 is CATSRDLLAGGYEQYF. The CDR3 DNA reads as TGTGCCACCAGCAGAGATCTATTAGCGGGAGGATACGAGCAGTACTTC.

The chain combines TRBV12-2 with TRBJ1-1; the listed D gene, TRBD1, was not tested against the DNA. TRBV12-2 is deemed a pseudogene. This CDR3 is 19 amino acids long. In nucleotides, the CDR3 is TGTGCAAGTCGCTACCTCAGGGGGGACGCGAAGGAAATGAACACTGAAGCTTTCTTT. Translation: CASRYLRGDAKEMNTEAFF.

The genes are TRBV6-1 and TRBJ1-3; the match to TRBD1 covers 7 bases. CDR3 size: 15 residues. V lost 5 bases to trimming and J lost 4 bases; unmatched junction nucleotides: 8. Germline V gene sequence: CDR1 MNHNS, CDR2 SASEGT. The CDR3 nucleotides are TGTGCCAGCAGTAGGGGAACAGGGGCGGGAAACACCATATATTTT. This encodes CASSRGTGAGNTIYF.

This rearrangement joins TRBV5-6 to TRBJ2-7; weak D call: TRBD1 (5 bases). Germline V gives CDR1 SGHDT, CDR2 YYEEEE. The CDR3 consists of 14 residues. The V end lost 0 bases, the J end lost 7 bases, and 14 bases lay between the germline ends. CDR3 sequence (DNA): TGTGCCAGCAGCTTGGCTCCGACAGAGAGGGAGCAGTACTTC. Protein product: CASSLAPTEREQYF.

The rearrangement joins TRBV2 to TRBJ2-3; D is undetermined. This CDR3 comprises 13 residues. The V and J ends lost 4 bases and 5 bases respectively, with 10 bases between them. Per germline, CDR1 SNHLY and CDR2 FYNNEI. CDR3 nucleotides: TGTGCCAGCAGTGGTGGTCTAGGAGATACGCAGTATTTT. Its translation: CASSGGLGDTQYF.

V usage is TRBV25-1 and J usage is TRBJ2-1, with TRBD1 matching over 8 bases. The CDR3 loop spans 14 amino acids. Germline assignment: CDR1 MGHDK and CDR2 SYGVNS. The junction had 5 bases not matched to a gene; V was cut back by 6 bases and J by 4 bases. CDR3 protein: CASRRRDRYNEQFF. The CDR3 DNA is TGTGCCAGCAGACGCCGGGACAGGTACAATGAGCAGTTCTTC.

This chain connects TRBV30 to TRBJ2-1, with 10 positions matching TRBD2. V dropped 0 bases and J dropped 6; count of bases not matched to a gene: 5. This CDR3 is built from 15 residues. CDR1 and CDR2 from the germline V gene are GTSNPN and SVGIG (reference sequence). Written as DNA, the CDR3 is TGTGCCTGGAGTGTCCTAGCGGGGGCCACCAATGAGCAGTTCTTC. Amino acid sequence: CAWSVLAGATNEQFF.

This chain uses TRBV11-3 with TRBJ2-2; possible D gene TRBD2, 6 bases. Germline V lookup: CDR1 SGHNT, CDR2 YENEEA. The V gene lost 1 base and the J gene lost 5 bases, with 14 bases spanning the gap. This CDR3 is built from 16 residues. The DNA of the CDR3 is TGTGCCAGCAGCTTAGGGGGCGGGATGGCAACCGGGGAGCTGTTTTTT. Its protein product is CASSLGGGMATGELFF.

The genes are TRBV25-1 and TRBJ2-7, with D tentatively TRBD1 (6 bases). Looked up from germline, CDR1 is MGHDK and CDR2 is SYGVNS. The CDR3 contains 13 residues. V was clipped by 3 bases and J by 3 bases, with 9 bases between them. The CDR3 coding sequence is TGTGCCAGCAGTGAGGTAGGGGGCTACGAGCAGTACTTC. This translates into CASSEVGGYEQYF.

The V gene is TRBV5-1, the J gene TRBJ2-7; D unresolved. Trimming cost V 2 bases and J 7 bases, with 16 bases left between them. Germline CDR1 is SGHRS and CDR2 is YFSETQ. CDR3 size: 14 residues. In nucleotides, the CDR3 is TGCGCCAGCAGCTTAGGGAAGCCAACTACAGAGCAGTACTTC. Translated, it gives CASSLGKPTTEQYF.